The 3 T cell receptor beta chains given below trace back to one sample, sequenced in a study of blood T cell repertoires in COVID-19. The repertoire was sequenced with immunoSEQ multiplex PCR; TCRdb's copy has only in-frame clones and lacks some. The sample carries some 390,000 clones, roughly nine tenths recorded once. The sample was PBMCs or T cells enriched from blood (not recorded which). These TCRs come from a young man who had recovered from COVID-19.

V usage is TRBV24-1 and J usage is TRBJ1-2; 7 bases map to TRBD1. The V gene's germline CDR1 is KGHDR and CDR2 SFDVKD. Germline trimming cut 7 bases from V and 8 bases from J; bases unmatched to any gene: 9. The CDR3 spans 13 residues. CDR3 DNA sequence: TGTGCCACCAGCAGGGGGTCTTTTCAAGGCTACACCTTC. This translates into CATSRGSFQGYTF.

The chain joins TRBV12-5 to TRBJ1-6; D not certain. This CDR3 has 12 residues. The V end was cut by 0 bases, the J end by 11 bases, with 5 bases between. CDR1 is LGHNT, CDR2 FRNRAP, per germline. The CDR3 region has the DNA TGTGCTAGTGGTTTGGTTCCTCCACCCCTCCACTTT. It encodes CASGLVPPPLHF.

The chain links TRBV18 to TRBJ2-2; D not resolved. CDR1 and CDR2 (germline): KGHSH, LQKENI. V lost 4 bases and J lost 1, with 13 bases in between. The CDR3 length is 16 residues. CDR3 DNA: TGTGCCAGCTCACGCTCCCGGGTGGGGAACACCGGGGAGCTGTTTTTT. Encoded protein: CASSRSRVGNTGELFF.